The rows below give T cell receptor beta chains drawn from one sample of a study of T cells in Graves' hyperthyroidism and ophthalmopathy. Each CDR3 protein is one row after TCRdb ran MiXCR on the multiplex PCR reads. Altogether nearly 750,000 distinct CDR3 sequences are present, roughly a third being singletons, with the ten largest covering 31%. Sequencing was carried out using blood. Receptors originate from a woman in her 40s with Graves' hyperthyroidism. CDR3s include the opening cysteine and the closing phenylalanine or tryptophan. D genes are given only for firm matches. The size field is filled for only some rows; it gives once, few, many or a size class.

v_gene	d_gene	j_gene	abundance	CDR3aa	CDR3nt
TRBV6-2/TRBV6-3	.	TRBJ1-5	.	CASRGQSGRAQHF	TGTGCCAGCAGAGGACAGTCGGGGCGGGCCCAGCATTTT
TRBV7-9	TRBD1	TRBJ1-1	few	CASSSRTGANTEAFF	TGTGCCAGCAGCTCCCGGACAGGGGCGAACACTGAAGCTTTCTTT
TRBV7-2	.	TRBJ1-6	many	CASRVATEINSPLHF	TGTGCCAGCAGAGTGGCGACAGAGATTAATTCACCCCTCCACTTT
TRBV20-1	.	TRBJ2-7	few	CSALPLGLPKVSYEQYF	TGCAGTGCCTTACCTCTGGGCCTCCCTAAGGTCTCCTACGAGCAGTACTTC
TRBV12-3/TRBV12-4	.	TRBJ1-5	many	CASSLASGQSQPQHF	TGTGCCAGCAGTTTAGCATCCGGGCAGTCTCAGCCCCAGCATTTT
TRBV10-3	TRBD1	TRBJ2-2	many	CATGQADTGELFF	TGTGCCACGGGACAGGCCGACACCGGGGAGCTGTTTTTT
TRBV5-4	.	TRBJ1-2	many	CASSLGGKVDGYTF	TGTGCCAGCAGCTTGGGGGGGAAGGTTGATGGCTACACCTTC
TRBV19	.	TRBJ2-2	many	CASSISGVINTGELFF	TGTGCCAGTAGTATCTCAGGGGTCATTAACACCGGGGAGCTGTTTTTT
TRBV6-1	.	TRBJ2-7	few	CASSYTQTETEQYF	TGTGCCAGCAGTTACACCCAGACCGAGACCGAGCAGTACTTC
TRBV4-1	.	TRBJ1-3	.	CASSQDTSRNTIYF	TGCGCCAGCAGCCAAGATACATCACGAAACACCATATATTTT
TRBV12-3/TRBV12-4	.	TRBJ1-3	few	CASSLMGPYSGNTIYF	TGTGCCAGCAGTTTAATGGGGCCTTACTCTGGAAACACCATATATTTT
TRBV7-9	.	TRBJ1-4	many	CASSPKSLREKLFF	TGTGCCAGCAGCCCGAAGTCTCTGCGTGAAAAACTGTTTTTT
TRBV9	.	TRBJ1-1	.	CASSLGAGQMNTEAFF	TGTGCCAGCAGCCTGGGGGCAGGGCAAATGAACACTGAAGCTTTCTTT
TRBV25-1	TRBD2	TRBJ2-5	.	CAWSVLAGGQETQYF	TGTGCCTGGAGTGTACTAGCGGGAGGCCAAGAGACCCAGTACTTC
TRBV2	.	TRBJ2-7	many	CASGTTAYEQYF	TGTGCCAGCGGGACAACCGCCTACGAGCAGTACTTC
TRBV5-6	TRBD1	TRBJ2-5	.	CASSPGQGQGAQYF	TGTGCCAGCTCTCCGGGACAGGGCCAAGGGGCCCAGTACTTC
TRBV11-1	.	TRBJ1-2	.	CASSLALGPTIGYTF	TGTGCCAGCAGCTTAGCACTTGGACCGACTATAGGATACACCTTC
TRBV6-6	.	TRBJ1-6	many	CASSYGKGGSPLHF	TGTGCCAGCAGTTACGGGAAGGGCGGCTCACCCCTCCACTTT
TRBV14	TRBD2	TRBJ2-7	many	CASSQLAGGLYEQYF	TGTGCCAGCAGCCAACTAGCGGGAGGCCTCTACGAGCAGTACTTC
TRBV29-1	.	TRBJ2-7	few	CSAGGGAGTHTAQYF	TGCAGCGCCGGTGGGGGAGCCGGGACCCACACCGCTCAGTACTTC
TRBV5-1	.	TRBJ2-5	.	CASSSLEGQETQYF	TGCGCCAGCAGCTCCCTGGAGGGCCAAGAGACCCAGTACTTC
TRBV20-1	TRBD2	TRBJ2-5	.	CSARTPRTSGTRAETQYF	TGCAGTGCCCGAACCCCTAGGACTAGCGGTACGAGAGCGGAGACCCAGTACTTC
TRBV19	TRBD2	TRBJ2-2	many	CASALAGVDTGELFF	TGTGCCAGTGCGCTAGCGGGAGTTGACACCGGGGAGCTGTTTTTT
TRBV4-3	.	TRBJ2-7	.	CASSQRGGDRGFYEQYF	TGCGCCAGCAGCCAACGCGGGGGGGACAGGGGATTCTACGAGCAGTACTTC
TRBV19	.	TRBJ1-1	.	CASKKYTEAFF	TGTGCCAGTAAGAAATATACTGAAGCTTTCTTT
TRBV12-3/TRBV12-4	TRBD1	TRBJ1-1	.	CASSLLGTGDEAFF	TGTGCCAGCAGCCTTCTAGGGACAGGGGATGAAGCTTTCTTT
TRBV6-6	.	TRBJ1-6	few	CASSYPEPGAGNSPLHF	TGTGCCAGCAGTTACCCTGAGCCGGGGGCAGGGAATTCACCCCTCCACTTT
TRBV29-1	.	TRBJ1-6	.	CSVDDGSYNSPLHF	TGCAGCGTTGACGACGGTAGCTATAATTCACCCCTCCACTTT
TRBV7-8	.	TRBJ2-6	few	CASSLGEGVAGANVLTF	TGTGCCAGCAGCTTAGGGGAAGGAGTCGCTGGGGCCAACGTCCTGACTTTC
TRBV10-3	.	TRBJ2-2	.	CAISANPFQASGELFF	TGTGCCATCAGTGCTAACCCCTTCCAGGCGAGCGGGGAGCTGTTTTTT
TRBV20-1	.	TRBJ1-3	many	CSARDEGPGNTIYF	TGCAGTGCTAGAGATGAGGGACCTGGAAACACCATATATTTT
TRBV7-9	TRBD1	TRBJ1-1	.	CASSLHGQGAGDTEAFF	TGTGCCAGCAGCCTACATGGACAGGGGGCAGGGGACACTGAAGCTTTCTTT
TRBV7-8	.	TRBJ2-5	many	CASSLSRDGGTQYF	TGTGCCAGCAGCTTATCTCGGGACGGCGGAACCCAGTACTTC
TRBV24-1	.	TRBJ2-7	many	CATGEGYEQYF	TGTGCCACCGGGGAAGGATACGAGCAGTACTTC
TRBV6-5	.	TRBJ1-4	.	CASSHPPLGDGHEKLFF	TGTGCCAGCAGTCACCCACCTCTAGGGGACGGGCATGAAAAACTGTTTTTT
TRBV15	.	TRBJ1-6	.	CATSSQVQHNSPLHF	TGTGCCACCAGCAGCCAAGTTCAGCATAATTCACCCCTCCACTTT
TRBV4-3	.	TRBJ1-6	.	CASSQDVLGVALHF	TGCGCCAGCAGCCAAGATGTCCTCGGGGTTGCCCTCCACTTT
TRBV7-9	.	TRBJ1-1	few	CASSLAGDITGIEAFF	TGTGCCAGCAGCTTAGCCGGAGATATCACAGGGATTGAAGCTTTCTTT
TRBV5-6	.	TRBJ2-2	few	CASSLEGFDLPGELFF	TGTGCCAGCAGCTTGGAAGGGTTTGATCTACCCGGGGAGCTGTTTTTT
TRBV3-1	.	TRBJ2-2	.	CASSQLGPRTRTGELFF	TGTGCCAGCAGCCAGTTGGGCCCCCGGACTCGCACCGGGGAGCTGTTTTTT
TRBV7-2	.	TRBJ2-7	few	CASSHPPPYYEQYF	TGTGCCAGCAGCCACCCCCCCCCATACTACGAGCAGTACTTC
TRBV5-1	.	TRBJ1-5	few	CASSPDGSGHGGQPQHF	TGCGCCAGCAGCCCCGACGGTTCGGGGCATGGGGGTCAGCCCCAGCATTTT
TRBV7-6	.	TRBJ2-5	many	CASSEVMGETQYF	TGTGCCAGCAGCGAAGTTATGGGAGAGACCCAGTACTTC
TRBV20-1	TRBD1	TRBJ1-2	.	CSAVALSGTGYGYTF	TGCAGTGCTGTAGCCTTATCCGGGACAGGGTACGGCTACACCTTC
TRBV5-1	.	TRBJ1-1	.	CASSLEGAGTEASF	TGCGCCAGCAGCTTGGAAGGGGCGGGCACTGAAGCTTCCTTT
TRBV19	.	TRBJ1-5	many	CASSIGQMSQPQHF	TGTGCCAGTAGTATTGGACAGATGAGTCAGCCCCAGCATTTT
TRBV25-1	TRBD1	TRBJ2-5	many	CASSDRTGGHYF	TGTGCCAGCAGTGATCGGACAGGGGGCCACTACTTC
TRBV2	TRBD1	TRBJ2-6	.	CASSLGTDNSGANVLTF	TGTGCCAGCAGCCTAGGGACAGACAACTCTGGGGCCAACGTCCTGACTTTC
TRBV24-1	.	TRBJ2-5	many	CATSDHSRIQETQYF	TGTGCCACCAGTGATCATTCTAGGATCCAGGAGACCCAGTACTTC
TRBV5-1	.	TRBJ1-1	many	CASLSGTEAFF	TGCGCCAGCCTTTCGGGCACTGAAGCTTTCTTT
TRBV19	TRBD1	TRBJ2-7	.	CASSIDAGQGETYEQYF	TGTGCCAGTAGTATAGACGCGGGACAGGGGGAGACCTACGAGCAGTACTTC
TRBV10-3	.	TRBJ1-1	.	CAISESEGSAFF	TGTGCCATCAGTGAGTCGGAGGGTTCGGCTTTCTTT
TRBV6-5	TRBD1	TRBJ2-5	.	CASREIGQGGETQYF	TGTGCCAGCAGAGAAATAGGACAGGGTGGAGAGACCCAGTACTTC
TRBV12-3/TRBV12-4	.	TRBJ1-5	.	CASSYSGRVGQPQHF	TGTGCCAGCAGTTACTCGGGCAGGGTGGGTCAGCCCCAGCATTTT
TRBV10-3	.	TRBJ1-1	.	CAISETGTAFF	TGTGCCATCAGTGAGACAGGGACTGCTTTCTTT